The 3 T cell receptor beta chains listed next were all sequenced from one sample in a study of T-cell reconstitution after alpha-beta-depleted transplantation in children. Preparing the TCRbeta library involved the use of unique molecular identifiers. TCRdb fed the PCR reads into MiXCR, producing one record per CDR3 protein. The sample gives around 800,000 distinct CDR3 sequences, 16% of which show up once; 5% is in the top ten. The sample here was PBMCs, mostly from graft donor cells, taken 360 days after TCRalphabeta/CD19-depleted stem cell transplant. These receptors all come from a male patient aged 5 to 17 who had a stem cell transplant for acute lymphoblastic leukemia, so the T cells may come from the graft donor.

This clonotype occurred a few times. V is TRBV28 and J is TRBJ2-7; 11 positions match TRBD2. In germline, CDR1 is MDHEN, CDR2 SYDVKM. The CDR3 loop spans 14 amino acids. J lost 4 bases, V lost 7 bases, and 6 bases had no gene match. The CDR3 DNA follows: TGTGCCAGCAAGGGGGGGACTAGCGGATACGAGCAGTACTTC. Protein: CASKGGTSGYEQYF.

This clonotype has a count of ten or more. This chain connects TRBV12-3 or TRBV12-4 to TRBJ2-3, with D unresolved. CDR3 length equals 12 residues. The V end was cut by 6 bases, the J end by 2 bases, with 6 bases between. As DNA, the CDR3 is TGTGCCAGCAGACCAACCACAGATACGCAGTATTTT. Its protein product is CASRPTTDTQYF.

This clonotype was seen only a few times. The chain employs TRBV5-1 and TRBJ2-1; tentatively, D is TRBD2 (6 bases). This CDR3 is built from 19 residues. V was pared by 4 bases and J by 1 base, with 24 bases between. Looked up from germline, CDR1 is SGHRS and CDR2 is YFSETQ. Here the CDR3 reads CASSPVGGVAVLSYNEQFF. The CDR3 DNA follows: TGCGCCAGCAGCCCCGTAGGCGGGGTAGCGGTACTTTCCTACAATGAGCAGTTCTTC.